This TCR beta chain emerged from a study of blood T cell repertoires in COVID-19. This table comes from immunoSEQ multiplex PCR, and its TCRdb copy is limited to in-frame clones, with some not included. The repertoire holds about 280,000 clones, around 80% seen once, with 5% in the top ten. The CDR3 extends over 14 amino acids. The germline gives CDR1 SGHRS, CDR2 YFSETQ. The V end lost 5 bases, the J end lost 4 bases, and 13 bases lay between the germline ends. The sequenced sample consisted of PBMCs or T cells enriched from blood (not recorded which). The V call is TRBV5-1, the J call TRBJ1-5; D unresolved. The TCR was taken from a man aged 40-49 years who had been exposed to COVID-19. The CDR3 sequence is CASSYGGPNQPQHF. DNA of the CDR3: TGCGCCAGCAGTTATGGAGGGCCAAATCAGCCCCAGCATTTT.